The text below deals with one T cell receptor beta chain. Its antigen is not known. The data are from a study of T cells in Graves' hyperthyroidism and ophthalmopathy. The CDR3 sequence is 11 residues long. Trimming stripped 2 bases from V and 14 bases from J, with 13 bases between. CDR1 is GTSNPN, CDR2 SVGIG, per germline (reference sequence). Ophthalmopathy patients had Clinical Activity Score at least 3, NOSPECS grade at least 4, duration under 3 months. Clinical symptoms, serum thyroxine and TRAb, thyroid ultrasound and orbital computed tomography together formed the diagnostic basis. Fresh 10 ml peripheral blood yielded PBMCs. There were TCR beta CDR3 regions amplified from RNA transcripts. An initial round of RT-PCR targeting the TCR CDR3 relied on the HTBI primer set. TCRdb processed the multiplex PCR reads anew with MiXCR; each CDR3 protein has one entry. The profile shows approximately 58,000 distinct CDR3 sequences, 49% of them singletons.

Overall study findings and caveats: Blood also held most thyroid clonotypes expanded beyond 0.001.

The rearrangement uses TRBV30 and TRBJ2-1; D not certain. The source of this sequence is a woman in her twenties or thirties with Graves' ophthalmopathy. The sample comprised blood. CDR3: CAWSRKFAEFF. DNA for the CDR3: TGTGCCTGGAGTCGTAAGTTTGCGGAGTTCTTC.